This TCR beta chain was sequenced during a study of technical replicates of blood from a few donors. Sequenced by immunoSEQ multiplex PCR; TCRdb stores in-frame clones only, minus some. The table records around 50,000 clones, 85% to 95% of them present only once. Germline CDR1 and CDR2: SGHVS and FNYEAQ. The length of the CDR3 is 17 residues. Trimming removed 1 base at V and 0 bases at J, with 13 bases between. This sequence was found in a human donor in good health. Sequencing was performed on T cells isolated from PBMCs. The chain has TRBV7-6 and TRBJ2-1; maybe TRBD2 (6 bases). The CDR3 region has the DNA TGTGCCAGCAGCTTAGAACAACTAGCAAGCTCCTACAATGAGCAGTTCTTC. This translates into CASSLEQLASSYNEQFF.